Given below is one TCR beta chain in context. TCRdb reprocessed the 5' RACE reads and stores each CDR3 protein as one record, lacking DNA. Its clone listing holds 300,000 to 450,000 distinct CDR3 sequences. The record originates from a study of T cells expressing NK-cell markers. CDR3 length equals 13 residues. Germline V gene data show CDR1 as MNHNS and CDR2 as SASEGT. Material for sequencing was blood T cells: a sorted CD56 or NKG2C T cell subset, CD4+ or CD8+ T cells, or bulk PBMC T cells (not recorded which). This TCR was recovered from a man aged 18 to 69 in good health. The chain couples TRBV6-1 to TRBJ1-6. The chain's CDR3 is CASRTAANSPLHF.